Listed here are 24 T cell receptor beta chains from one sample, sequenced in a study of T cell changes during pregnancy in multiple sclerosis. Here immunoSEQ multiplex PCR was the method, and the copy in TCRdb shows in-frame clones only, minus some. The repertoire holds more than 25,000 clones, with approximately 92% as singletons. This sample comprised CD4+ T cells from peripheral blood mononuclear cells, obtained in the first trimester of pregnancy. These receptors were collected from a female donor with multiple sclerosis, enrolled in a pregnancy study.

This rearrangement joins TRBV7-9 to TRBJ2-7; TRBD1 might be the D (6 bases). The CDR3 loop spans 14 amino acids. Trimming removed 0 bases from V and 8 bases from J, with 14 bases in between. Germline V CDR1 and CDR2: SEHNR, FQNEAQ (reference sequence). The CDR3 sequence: CASSLARTANKQYF. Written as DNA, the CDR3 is TGTGCCAGCAGCTTAGCGCGGACAGCAAATAAGCAGTACTTC.

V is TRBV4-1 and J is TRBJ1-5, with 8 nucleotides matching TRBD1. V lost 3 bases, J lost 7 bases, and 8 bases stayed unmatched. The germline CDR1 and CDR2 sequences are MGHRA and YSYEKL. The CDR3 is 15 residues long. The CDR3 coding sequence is TGCGCCAGCAGCCATCCCGGACAGGGAGGCCAGCCCCAGCATTTT. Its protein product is CASSHPGQGGQPQHF.

The DNA of the CDR3 is TGTGCCAGCAGCCAAAATCAGGGCACTGAAGCTTTCTTT. Translation: CASSQNQGTEAFF. The rearrangement uses TRBV7-8 and TRBJ1-1; D might be TRBD1 (5 bases). The CDR3 loop spans 13 amino acids. The V end lost 5 bases, the J end lost 4 bases, and 11 bases lay between the germline ends. Germline CDR1 SGHVS, CDR2 FQNEAQ. The full variable domain, its missing parts supplied by reference TRBV7-8 and TRBJ1-1, is GAGVSQSPRYKVAKRGQDVALRCDPISGHVSLFWYQQALGQGPEFLTYFQNEAQLDKSGLPSDRFFAERPEGSVSTLKIQRTQQEDSAVYLCASSQNQGTEAFFGQGTRLTVV.

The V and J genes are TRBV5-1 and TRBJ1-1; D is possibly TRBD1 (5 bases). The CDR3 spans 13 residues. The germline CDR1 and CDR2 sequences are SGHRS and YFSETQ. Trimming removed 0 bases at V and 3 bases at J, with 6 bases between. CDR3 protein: CASSLARDTEAFF. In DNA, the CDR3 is TGCGCCAGCAGCTTGGCCAGGGACACTGAAGCTTTCTTT.

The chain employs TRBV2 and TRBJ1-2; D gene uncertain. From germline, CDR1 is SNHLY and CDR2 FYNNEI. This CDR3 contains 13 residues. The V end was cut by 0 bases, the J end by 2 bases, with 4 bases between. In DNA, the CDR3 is TGTGCCAGCAGTGAAGCGGCCAACTATGGCTACACCTTC. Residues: CASSEAANYGYTF.

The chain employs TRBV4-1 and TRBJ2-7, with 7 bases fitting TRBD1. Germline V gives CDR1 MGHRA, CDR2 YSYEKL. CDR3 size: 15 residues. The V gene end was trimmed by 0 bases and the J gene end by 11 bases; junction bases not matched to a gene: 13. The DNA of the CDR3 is TGCGCCAGCAGCCAAGAGCCCTTCCGACAGGGTAGAAAGTACTTC. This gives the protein CASSQEPFRQGRKYF.

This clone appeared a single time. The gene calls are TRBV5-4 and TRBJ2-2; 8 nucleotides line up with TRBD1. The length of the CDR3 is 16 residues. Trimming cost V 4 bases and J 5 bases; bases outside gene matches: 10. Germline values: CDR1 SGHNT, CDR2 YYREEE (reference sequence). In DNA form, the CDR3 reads TGTGCCAGCAGCCCTATACGTGACAGGGGTACCGGGGAGCTGTTTTTT. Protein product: CASSPIRDRGTGELFF.

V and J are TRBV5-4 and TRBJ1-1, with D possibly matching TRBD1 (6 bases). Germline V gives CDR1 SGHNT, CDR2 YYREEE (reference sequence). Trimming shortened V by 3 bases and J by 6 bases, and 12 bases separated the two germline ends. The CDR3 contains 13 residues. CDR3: CASSSSGVAEAFF. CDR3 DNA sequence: TGTGCCAGCAGCTCCTCAGGGGTGGCTGAAGCTTTCTTT.

In DNA, the CDR3 is TGTGCCTGGAGTCCCCGTTGGGGACTAAACTCCTACGAGCAGTACTTC. It yields the protein CAWSPRWGLNSYEQYF. The J gene is TRBJ2-7, the V gene TRBV30, with 7 bases identical to TRBD2. The ends lost 2 bases at V and 0 bases at J; junction bases unmatched: 10. Germline V gene sequence: CDR1 GTSNPN, CDR2 SVGIG (reference sequence). There are 16 residues in the CDR3.

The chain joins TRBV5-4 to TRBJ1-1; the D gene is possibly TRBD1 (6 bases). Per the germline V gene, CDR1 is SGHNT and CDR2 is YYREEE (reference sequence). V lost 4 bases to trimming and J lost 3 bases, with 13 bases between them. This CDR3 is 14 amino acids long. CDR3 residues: CASSRGQTDTEAFF. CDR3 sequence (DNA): TGTGCCAGCAGCCGTGGACAGACCGACACTGAAGCTTTCTTT. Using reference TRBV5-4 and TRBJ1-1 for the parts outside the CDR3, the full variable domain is ETGVTQSPTHLIKTRGQQVTLRCSSQSGHNTVSWYQQALGQGPQFIFQYYREEENGRGNFPPRFSGLQFPNYSSELNVNALELDDSALYLCASSRGQTDTEAFFGQGTRLTVV.

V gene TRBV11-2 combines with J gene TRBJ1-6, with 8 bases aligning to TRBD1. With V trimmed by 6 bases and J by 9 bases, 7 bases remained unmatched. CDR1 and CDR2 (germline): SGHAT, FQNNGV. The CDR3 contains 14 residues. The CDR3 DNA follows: TGTGCCAGCAGTCAAACAGGGGGAGGTTCACCCCTCCACTTT. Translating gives CASSQTGGGSPLHF.

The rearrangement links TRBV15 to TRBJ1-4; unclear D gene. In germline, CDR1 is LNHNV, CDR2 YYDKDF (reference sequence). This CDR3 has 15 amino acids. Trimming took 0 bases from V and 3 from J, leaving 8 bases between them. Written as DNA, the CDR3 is TGTGCCACCAGCAGAGATGAGGGTTCTAATGAAAAACTGTTTTTT. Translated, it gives CATSRDEGSNEKLFF.

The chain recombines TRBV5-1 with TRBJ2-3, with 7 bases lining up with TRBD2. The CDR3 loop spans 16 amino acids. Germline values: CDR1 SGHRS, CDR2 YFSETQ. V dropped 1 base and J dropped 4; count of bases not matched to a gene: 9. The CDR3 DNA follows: TGCGCCAGCAGCTTGTCCTTTACTAGCGTGGCAGATACGCAGTATTTT. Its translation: CASSLSFTSVADTQYF.

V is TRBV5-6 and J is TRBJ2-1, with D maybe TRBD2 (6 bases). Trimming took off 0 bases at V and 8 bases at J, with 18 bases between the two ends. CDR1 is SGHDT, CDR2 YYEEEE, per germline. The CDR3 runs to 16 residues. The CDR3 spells CASSLEGYGGRDEQFF. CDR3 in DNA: TGTGCCAGCAGCTTGGAAGGGTACGGGGGTAGGGATGAGCAGTTCTTC.

The DNA for the CDR3 is TGTGCCAGCAGTTTTGGGGCGTTGAAAGGCTACACCTTC. Translated, it gives CASSFGALKGYTF. V usage is TRBV28 and J usage is TRBJ1-2; perhaps TRBD1 as D (5 bases). CDR3 length: 13 residues. Germline loops: CDR1 MDHEN, CDR2 SYDVKM. V dropped 3 bases and J dropped 8 bases, with 13 bases sitting between them.

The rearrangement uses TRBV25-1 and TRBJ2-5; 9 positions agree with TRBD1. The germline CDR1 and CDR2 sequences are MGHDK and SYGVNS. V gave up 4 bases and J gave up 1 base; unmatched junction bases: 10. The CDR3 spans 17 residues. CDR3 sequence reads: CASSAIGTGLTQETQYF. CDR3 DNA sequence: TGTGCCAGCAGTGCAATCGGGACAGGGTTAACCCAAGAGACCCAGTACTTC.

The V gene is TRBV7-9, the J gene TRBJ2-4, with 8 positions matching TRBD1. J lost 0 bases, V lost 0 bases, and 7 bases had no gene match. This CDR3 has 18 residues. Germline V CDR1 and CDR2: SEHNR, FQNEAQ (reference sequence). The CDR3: CASSLASLRGLAKNIQYF. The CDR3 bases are TGTGCCAGCAGCTTAGCTTCACTCAGGGGGCTAGCCAAAAACATTCAGTACTTC.

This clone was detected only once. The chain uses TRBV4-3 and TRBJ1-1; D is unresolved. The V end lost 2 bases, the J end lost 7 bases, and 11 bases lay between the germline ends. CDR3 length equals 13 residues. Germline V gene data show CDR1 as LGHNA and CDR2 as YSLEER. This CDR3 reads CASSQQRGLEAFF. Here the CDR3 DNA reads TGCGCCAGCAGCCAACAAAGAGGTCTTGAAGCTTTCTTT.

The CDR3 here is CASSLSTGTAEAFF. The DNA for the CDR3 is TGTGCCAGCAGCTTGTCCACAGGGACGGCTGAAGCTTTCTTT. This chain joins TRBV7-2 and TRBJ1-1; a possible D gene is TRBD1 (6 bases). The length of the CDR3 is 14 residues. The germline CDR1 and CDR2 sequences are SGHTA and FQGNSA. V gave up 3 bases and J gave up 6 bases, with 14 bases separating them.

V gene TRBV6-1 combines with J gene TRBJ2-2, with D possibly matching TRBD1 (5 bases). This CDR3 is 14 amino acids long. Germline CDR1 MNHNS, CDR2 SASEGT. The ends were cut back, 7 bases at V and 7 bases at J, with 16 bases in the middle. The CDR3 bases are TGTGCCAGCAATACACAGGTCGTGGTCGGGGAGCTGTTTTTT. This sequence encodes CASNTQVVVGELFF.

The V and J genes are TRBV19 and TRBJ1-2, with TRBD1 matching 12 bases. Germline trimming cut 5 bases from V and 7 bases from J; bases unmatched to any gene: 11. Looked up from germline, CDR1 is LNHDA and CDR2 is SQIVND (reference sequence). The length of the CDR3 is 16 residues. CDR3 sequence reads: CASSGTQGTGGSGYTF. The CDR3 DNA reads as TGTGCCAGTAGTGGGACCCAAGGGACAGGGGGCTCTGGCTACACCTTC.

CDR3 region: CASNLQGNTGELFF. The CDR3 bases are TGTGCCAGTAATCTGCAGGGGAACACCGGGGAGCTGTTTTTT. The rearrangement uses TRBV19 and TRBJ2-2; D may be TRBD1 (5 bases). The CDR3 has 14 residues. V was shortened by 7 bases and J by 1 base, with 10 bases between the two germline ends. Germline assignment: CDR1 LNHDA and CDR2 SQIVND (reference sequence).

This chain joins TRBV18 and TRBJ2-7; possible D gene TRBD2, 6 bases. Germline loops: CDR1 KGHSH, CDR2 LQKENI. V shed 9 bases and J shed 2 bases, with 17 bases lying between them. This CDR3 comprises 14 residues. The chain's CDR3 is CASSFRDFPYEQYF. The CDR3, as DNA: TGTGCCAGTTCTTTCCGGGACTTCCCCTACGAGCAGTACTTC. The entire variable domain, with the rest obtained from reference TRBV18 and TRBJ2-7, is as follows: NAGVMQNPRHLVRRRGQEARLRCSPMKGHSHVYWYRQLPEEGLKFMVYLQKENIIDESGMPKERFSAEFPKEGPSILRIQQVVRGDSAAYFCASSFRDFPYEQYFGPGTRLTVT.

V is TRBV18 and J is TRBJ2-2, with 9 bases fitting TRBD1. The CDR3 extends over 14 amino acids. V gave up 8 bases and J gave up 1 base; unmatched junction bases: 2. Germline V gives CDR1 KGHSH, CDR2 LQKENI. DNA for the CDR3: TGTGCCAGCCAGGGACAGGGGAACACCGGGGAGCTGTTTTTT. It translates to CASQGQGNTGELFF.